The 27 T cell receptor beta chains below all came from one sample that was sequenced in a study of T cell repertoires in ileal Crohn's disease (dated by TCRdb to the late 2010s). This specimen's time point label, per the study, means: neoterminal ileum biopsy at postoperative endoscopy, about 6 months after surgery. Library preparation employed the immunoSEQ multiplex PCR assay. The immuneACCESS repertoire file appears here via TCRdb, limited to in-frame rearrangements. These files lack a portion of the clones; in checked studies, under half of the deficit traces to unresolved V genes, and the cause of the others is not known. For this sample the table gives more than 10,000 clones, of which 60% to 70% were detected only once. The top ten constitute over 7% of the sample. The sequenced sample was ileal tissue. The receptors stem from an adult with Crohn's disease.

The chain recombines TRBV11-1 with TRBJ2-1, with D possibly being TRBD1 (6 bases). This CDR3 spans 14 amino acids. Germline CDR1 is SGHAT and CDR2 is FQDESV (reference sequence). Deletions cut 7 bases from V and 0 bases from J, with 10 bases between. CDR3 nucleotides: TGTGCCAGCACCGACAGGAGCTCCTACAATGAGCAGTTCTTC. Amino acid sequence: CASTDRSSYNEQFF.

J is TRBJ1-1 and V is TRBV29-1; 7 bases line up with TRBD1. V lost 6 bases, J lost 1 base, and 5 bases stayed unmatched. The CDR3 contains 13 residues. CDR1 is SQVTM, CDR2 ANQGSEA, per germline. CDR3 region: CSVMGQSNTEAFF. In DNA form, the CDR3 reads TGCAGCGTCATGGGACAGTCGAACACTGAAGCTTTCTTT.

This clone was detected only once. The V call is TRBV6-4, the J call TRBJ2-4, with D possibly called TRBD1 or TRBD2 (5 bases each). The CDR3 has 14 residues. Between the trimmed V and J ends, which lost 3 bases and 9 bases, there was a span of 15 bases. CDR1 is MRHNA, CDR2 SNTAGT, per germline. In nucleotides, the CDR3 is TGTGCCAGCAGTGAAGATCGGGGCTCGGGCATTCAGTACTTC. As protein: CASSEDRGSGIQYF.

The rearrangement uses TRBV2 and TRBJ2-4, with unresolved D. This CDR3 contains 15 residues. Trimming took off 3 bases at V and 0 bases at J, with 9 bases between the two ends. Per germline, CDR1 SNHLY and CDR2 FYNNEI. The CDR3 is CASSEDIIAKNIQYF. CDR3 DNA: TGTGCCAGCAGTGAGGATATCATAGCCAAAAACATTCAGTACTTC.

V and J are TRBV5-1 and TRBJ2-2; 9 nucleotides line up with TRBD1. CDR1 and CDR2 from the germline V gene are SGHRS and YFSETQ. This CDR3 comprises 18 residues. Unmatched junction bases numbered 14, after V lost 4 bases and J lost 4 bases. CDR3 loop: CASSLTGTGKGGTGELFF. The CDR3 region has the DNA TGCGCCAGCAGCCTCACCGGGACAGGGAAGGGTGGCACCGGGGAGCTGTTTTTT. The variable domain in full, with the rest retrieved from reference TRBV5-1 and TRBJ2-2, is KAGVTQTPRYLIKTRGQQVTLSCSPISGHRSVSWYQQTPGQGLQFLFEYFSETQRNKGNFPGRFSGRQFSNSRSEMNVSTLELGDSALYLCASSLTGTGKGGTGELFFGEGSRLTVL.

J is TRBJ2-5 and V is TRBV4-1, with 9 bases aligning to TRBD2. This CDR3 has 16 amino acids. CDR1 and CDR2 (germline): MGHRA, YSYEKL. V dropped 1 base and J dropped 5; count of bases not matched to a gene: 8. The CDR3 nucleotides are TGCGCCAGCAGCCAAGGACATAGCGGGGGCGGTGAGACCCAGTACTTC. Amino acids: CASSQGHSGGGETQYF.

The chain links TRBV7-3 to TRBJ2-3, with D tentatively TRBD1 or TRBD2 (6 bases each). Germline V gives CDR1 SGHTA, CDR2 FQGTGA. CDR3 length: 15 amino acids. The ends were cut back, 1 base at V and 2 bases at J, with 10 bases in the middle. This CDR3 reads CASSLNRGLTDTQYF. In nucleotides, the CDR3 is TGTGCCAGCAGCTTAAATCGGGGGCTCACAGATACGCAGTATTTT. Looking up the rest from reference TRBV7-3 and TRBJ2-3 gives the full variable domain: GAGVSQTPSNKVTEKGKYVELRCDPISGHTALYWYRQSLGQGPEFLIYFQGTGAADDSGLPNDRFFAVRPEGSVSTLKIQRTERGDSAVYLCASSLNRGLTDTQYFGPGTRLTVL.

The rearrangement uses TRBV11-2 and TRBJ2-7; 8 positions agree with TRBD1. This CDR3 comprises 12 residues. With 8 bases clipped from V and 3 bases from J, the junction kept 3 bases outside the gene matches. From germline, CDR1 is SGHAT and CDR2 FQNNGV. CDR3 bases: TGTGCCAGCGGGACAGGCCACTACGAGCAGTACTTC. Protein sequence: CASGTGHYEQYF.

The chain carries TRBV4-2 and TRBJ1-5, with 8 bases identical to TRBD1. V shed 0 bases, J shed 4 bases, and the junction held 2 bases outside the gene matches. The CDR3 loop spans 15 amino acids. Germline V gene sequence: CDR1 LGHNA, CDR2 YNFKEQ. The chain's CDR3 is CASSQEQGDNQPQHF. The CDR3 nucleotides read TGTGCCAGCAGCCAAGAACAGGGGGATAATCAGCCCCAGCATTTT.

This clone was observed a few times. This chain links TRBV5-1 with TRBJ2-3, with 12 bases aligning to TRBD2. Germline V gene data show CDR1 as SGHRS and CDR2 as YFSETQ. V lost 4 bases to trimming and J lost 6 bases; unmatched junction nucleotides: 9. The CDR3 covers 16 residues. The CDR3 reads CASSPMGTSGSDTQYF. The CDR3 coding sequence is TGCGCCAGCAGCCCTATGGGGACTAGCGGGTCGGATACGCAGTATTTT. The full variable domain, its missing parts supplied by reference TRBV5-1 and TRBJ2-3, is KAGVTQTPRYLIKTRGQQVTLSCSPISGHRSVSWYQQTPGQGLQFLFEYFSETQRNKGNFPGRFSGRQFSNSRSEMNVSTLELGDSALYLCASSPMGTSGSDTQYFGPGTRLTVL.

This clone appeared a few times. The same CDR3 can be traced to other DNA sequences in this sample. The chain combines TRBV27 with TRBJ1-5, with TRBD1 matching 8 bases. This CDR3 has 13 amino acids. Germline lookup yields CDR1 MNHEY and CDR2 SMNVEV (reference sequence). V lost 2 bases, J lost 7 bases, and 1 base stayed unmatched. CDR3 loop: CASSLTGGQPQHF. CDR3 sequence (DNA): TGTGCCAGCAGTTTAACAGGGGGGCAGCCCCAGCATTTT.

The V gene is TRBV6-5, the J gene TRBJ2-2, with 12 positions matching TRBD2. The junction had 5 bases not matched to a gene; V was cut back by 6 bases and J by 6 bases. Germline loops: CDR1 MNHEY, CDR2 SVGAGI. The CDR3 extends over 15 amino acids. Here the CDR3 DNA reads TGTGCCAGCAGCCCTTGGACTAGCGGGGCCGGGGAGCTGTTTTTT. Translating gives CASSPWTSGAGELFF.

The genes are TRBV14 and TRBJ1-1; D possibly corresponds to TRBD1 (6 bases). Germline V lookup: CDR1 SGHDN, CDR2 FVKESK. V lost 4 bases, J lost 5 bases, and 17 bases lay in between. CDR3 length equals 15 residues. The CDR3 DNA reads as TGTGCCAGCAGCCCTTTAGGGGGGGCAAGGACTGAAGCTTTCTTT. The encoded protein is CASSPLGGARTEAFF. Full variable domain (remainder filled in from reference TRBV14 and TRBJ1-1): EAGVTQFPSHSVIEKGQTVTLRCDPISGHDNLYWYRRVMGKEIKFLLHFVKESKQDESGMPNNRFLAERTGGTYSTLKVQPAELEDSGVYFCASSPLGGARTEAFFGQGTRLTVV.

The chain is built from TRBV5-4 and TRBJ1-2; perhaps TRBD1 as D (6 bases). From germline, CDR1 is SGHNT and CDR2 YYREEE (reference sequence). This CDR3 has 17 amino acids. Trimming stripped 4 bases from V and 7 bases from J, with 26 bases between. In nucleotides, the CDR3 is TGTGCCAGCAGCCCGAGGGACACTCACCTCCTCGGATTTGGCTACACCTTC. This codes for CASSPRDTHLLGFGYTF.

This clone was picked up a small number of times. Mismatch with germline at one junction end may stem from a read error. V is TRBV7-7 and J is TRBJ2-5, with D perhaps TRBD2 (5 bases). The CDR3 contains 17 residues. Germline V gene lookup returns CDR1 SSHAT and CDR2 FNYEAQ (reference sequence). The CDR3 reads CASSLQPGSRSQETQYF. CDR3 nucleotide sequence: TGTGCTAGCAGCTTACAACCTGGGAGCAGGTCCCAAGAGACCCAGTACTTC.

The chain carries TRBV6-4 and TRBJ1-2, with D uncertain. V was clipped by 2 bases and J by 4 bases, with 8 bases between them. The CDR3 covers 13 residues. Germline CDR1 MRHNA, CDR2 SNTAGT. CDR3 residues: CASSDEGGYGYTF. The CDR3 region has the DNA TGTGCCAGCAGTGACGAGGGCGGCTATGGCTACACCTTC.

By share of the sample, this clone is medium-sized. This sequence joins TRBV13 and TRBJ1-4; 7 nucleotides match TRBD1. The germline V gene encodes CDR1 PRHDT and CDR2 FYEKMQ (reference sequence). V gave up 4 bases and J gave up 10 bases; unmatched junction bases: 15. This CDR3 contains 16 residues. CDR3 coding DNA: TGTGCCAGCAGCTCCGCAGCACAGGGGACTTCAGGAAAACTGTTTTTT. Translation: CASSSAAQGTSGKLFF. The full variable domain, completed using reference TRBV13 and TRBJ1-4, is AAGVIQSPRHLIKEKRETATLKCYPIPRHDTVYWYQQGPGQDPQFLISFYEKMQSDKGSIPDRFSAQQFSDYHSELNMSSLELGDSALYFCASSSAAQGTSGKLFFGSGTQLSVL.

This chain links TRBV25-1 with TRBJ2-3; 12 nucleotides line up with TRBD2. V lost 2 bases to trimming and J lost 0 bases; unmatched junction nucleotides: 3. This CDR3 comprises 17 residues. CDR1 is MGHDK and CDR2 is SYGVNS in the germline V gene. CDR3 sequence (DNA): TGTGCCAGCAGTGAACCAGGACTAGCGGGGAGCACAGATACGCAGTATTTT. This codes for CASSEPGLAGSTDTQYF.

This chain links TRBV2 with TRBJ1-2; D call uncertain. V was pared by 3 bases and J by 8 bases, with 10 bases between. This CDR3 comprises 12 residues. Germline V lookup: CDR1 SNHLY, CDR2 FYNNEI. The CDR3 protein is CASSDKGWGYTF. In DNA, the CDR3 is TGTGCCAGCAGTGACAAAGGGTGGGGCTACACCTTC.

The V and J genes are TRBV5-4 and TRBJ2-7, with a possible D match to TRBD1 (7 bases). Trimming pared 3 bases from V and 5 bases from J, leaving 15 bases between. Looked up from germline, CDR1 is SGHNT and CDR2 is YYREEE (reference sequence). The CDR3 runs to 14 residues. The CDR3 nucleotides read TGTGCCAGCAGCTGGGCAGGGGGGTCCGACGAGCAGTACTTC. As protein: CASSWAGGSDEQYF.

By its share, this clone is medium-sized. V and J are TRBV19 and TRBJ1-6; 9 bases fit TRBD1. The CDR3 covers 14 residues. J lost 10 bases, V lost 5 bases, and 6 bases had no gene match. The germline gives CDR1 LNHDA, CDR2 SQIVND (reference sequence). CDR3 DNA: TGTGCCAGTAGTTCGGACAGGGGAGAATCACCCCTCCACTTT. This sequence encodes CASSSDRGESPLHF.

Written as DNA, the CDR3 is TGTGCCAGCAGACGGACTAGCGGGGGGGCCCGTCCCGGGGAGCTGTTTTTT. Encoded protein: CASRRTSGGARPGELFF. J is TRBJ2-2 and V is TRBV2, with TRBD2 matching 15 bases. This CDR3 region has 17 residues. Germline CDR1 SNHLY, CDR2 FYNNEI. The ends lost 6 bases at V and 6 bases at J; junction bases unmatched: 8. Together with reference TRBV2 and TRBJ2-2, the CDR3 gives the full variable domain: EPEVTQTPSHQVTQMGQEVILRCVPISNHLYFYWYRQILGQKVEFLVSFYNNEISEKSEIFDDQFSVERPDGSNFTLKIRSTKLEDSAMYFCASRRTSGGARPGELFFGEGSRLTVL.

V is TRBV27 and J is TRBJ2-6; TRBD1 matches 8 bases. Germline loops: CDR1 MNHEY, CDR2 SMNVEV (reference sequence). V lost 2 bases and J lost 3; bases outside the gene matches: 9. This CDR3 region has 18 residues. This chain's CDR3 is CASSLSRQGASGANVLTF. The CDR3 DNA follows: TGTGCCAGCAGTTTAAGTCGGCAGGGGGCAAGTGGGGCCAACGTCCTGACTTTC. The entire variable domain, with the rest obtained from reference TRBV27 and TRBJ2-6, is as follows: EAQVTQNPRYLITVTGKKLTVTCSQNMNHEYMSWYRQDPGLGLRQIYYSMNVEVTDKGDVPEGYKVSRKEKRNFPLILESPSPNQTSLYFCASSLSRQGASGANVLTFGAGSRLTVL.

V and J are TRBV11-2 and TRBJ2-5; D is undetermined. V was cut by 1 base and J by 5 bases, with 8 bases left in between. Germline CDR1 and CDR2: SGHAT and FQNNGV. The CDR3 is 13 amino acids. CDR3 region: CASSLGGYETQYF. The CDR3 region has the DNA TGTGCCAGCAGCTTAGGGGGTTATGAGACCCAGTACTTC.

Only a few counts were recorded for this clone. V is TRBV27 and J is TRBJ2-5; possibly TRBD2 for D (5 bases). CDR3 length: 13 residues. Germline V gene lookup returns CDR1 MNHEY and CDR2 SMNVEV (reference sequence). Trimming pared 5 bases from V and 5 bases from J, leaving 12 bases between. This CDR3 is CASSPRRGETQYF. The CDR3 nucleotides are TGTGCCAGCAGTCCCCGGCGCGGGGAGACCCAGTACTTC.

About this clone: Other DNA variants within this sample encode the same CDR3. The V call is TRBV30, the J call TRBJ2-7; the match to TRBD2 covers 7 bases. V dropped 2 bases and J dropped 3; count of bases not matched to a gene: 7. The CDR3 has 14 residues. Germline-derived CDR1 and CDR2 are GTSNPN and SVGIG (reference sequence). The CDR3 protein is CAWSPGTTGYEQYF. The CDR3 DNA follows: TGTGCCTGGAGTCCAGGGACTACGGGCTACGAGCAGTACTTC.

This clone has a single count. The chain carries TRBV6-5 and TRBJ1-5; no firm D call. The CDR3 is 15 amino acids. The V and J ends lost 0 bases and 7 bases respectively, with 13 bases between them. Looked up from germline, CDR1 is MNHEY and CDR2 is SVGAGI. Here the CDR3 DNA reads TGTGCCAGCAGTTACTCGAGTAGGGTTGGACAGCCCCAGCATTTT. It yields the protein CASSYSSRVGQPQHF.